This TCR beta chain is drawn from a study of cytomegalovirus exposure and HLA in healthy donors (TCRdb year 2017). Study-wide context: The 650 to 800 repertoires of the first cohort and the 120 validation repertoires were produced on the same platform, according to a later analysis. High-throughput TCR immunosequencing, statistical association of individual TCRs with disease status, and machine learning were combined to predict cytomegalovirus infection status. The study was designed to test whether signatures of past pathogen exposure could be identified by cataloging public T cell receptors. Along with the roughly 610-subject first cohort, a separate validation cohort of around 120 different subjects was used. The investigation overall reported the following: The validation cohort had no HLA typing available for a later analysis, so co-occurrence within that cohort was assessed over all 130 or so repertoires. Of the cluster scores, about 94% were above 0 in a later analysis, which found that TCRs clustered in the first cohort also tended to co-occur in the 95 to 150 validation repertoires. The classifier was reported to diagnose cytomegalovirus status with high specificity and sensitivity in both the original cohort and the validation cohort. In vitro tests confirmed that a few of the cytomegalovirus-associated TCR beta chains recognize cytomegalovirus antigens. A total of roughly 160 TCR beta chains were listed by the study as associated with cytomegalovirus. The authors suggested that the approach could potentially be generalized to other disease states and immunological phenotypes. Most TCR sequences were seen in very few donors, while some public TCRs were found in many individuals.

Here V drops 0 bases and J drops 1 base, and the junction holds 3 bases not matched to any gene. CDR1 MGHRA and CDR2 YSYEKL are derived from the germline V gene. There are 15 amino acids in the CDR3, from cysteine to phenylalanine inclusive. CDR3 DNA is the only sequence kept; it has 45 bases, read in frame from the first base. The donors belonged to the validation cohort of over a hundred subjects, which was separate from the approximately 700-subject first cohort. This clone turned up a few times. No antigen is known for it. Base qualities were left out, and no much larger clone turns up one base away. The library was made by the immunoSEQ multiplex PCR assay. The paper's processing steps were these. To diagnose cytomegalovirus status from the catalog of TCR beta chain sequences, a statistical classification framework was built. TCRdb took over this immuneACCESS table, retaining in-frame rearrangements with V and J assigned. Such tables are incomplete; in checked studies, under half of the missing clones stem from an unresolved V gene, and the remainder is unexplained. V, J and clone size derive from that table, while D and trimming were established from the DNA sequence. The sample has 100,000 to 150,000 clones on record, roughly nine tenths of them singletons. Roughly 2% of the sample goes to the ten largest clones.

Specimen: PBMCs. Recombination connected TRBV4-1 to TRBJ2-7, and 7 junction bases match TRBD2. This TCR was sampled from a woman between 18 and 29 years old in good health and CMV-seronegative. The CDR3 reads CASSQDMRESYEQYF. In nucleotide form, the sequence is TGCGCCAGCAGCCAAGATATGCGGGAGTCCTACGAGCAGTACTTC.